A selection of T cell receptor beta chains follows, all from one sample in a study of shared clonotypes between healthy human individuals. Assay used: immunoSEQ multiplex PCR; TCRdb lists only in-frame clones, some missing. Of just over 2,000,000 clones in the sample, around 95% are singletons; the top ten hold roughly 0.13%. The material sequenced was naive CD4+ T cells sorted from blood. The receptors shown here come from a man aged 18 to 30 in good health. Each CDR3 is given with its conserved first and last residue. A D gene is named only where the DNA matches it firmly.

v_gene	j_gene	d_gene	CDR3aa	CDR3nt
TRBV25-1	TRBJ1-6	TRBD1	CASSGPGTGNNSPLHF	TGTGCCAGCAGTGGCCCCGGGACAGGAAATAATTCACCCCTCCACTTT
TRBV11-2	TRBJ1-5	.	CASSLDGTSVNNQPQHF	TGTGCCAGCAGCTTAGACGGGACCTCGGTGAACAATCAGCCCCAGCATTTT
TRBV15	TRBJ2-1	TRBD2	CATSRGGTSSHEQFF	TGTGCCACCAGCAGAGGCGGGACTAGCTCCCATGAGCAGTTCTTC
TRBV9	TRBJ2-5	.	CASSVASSFGGETQYF	TGTGCCAGCAGCGTAGCGTCATCATTTGGGGGAGAGACCCAGTACTTC
TRBV2	TRBJ1-5	.	CASSRDSNQPQHF	TGTGCCAGCAGTCGGGATAGCAATCAGCCCCAGCATTTT
TRBV7-2	TRBJ1-3	.	CASSWLRTLSGNTIYF	TGTGCCAGCAGCTGGCTCAGGACCCTCTCTGGAAACACCATATATTTT
TRBV5-1	TRBJ2-7	.	CASSLGTGAYEQYF	TGCGCCAGCAGCTTGGGGACCGGCGCCTACGAGCAGTACTTC
TRBV4-1	TRBJ2-2	TRBD2	CASSQVIQRGTGELFF	TGCGCCAGCAGCCAAGTGATCCAGCGGGGCACCGGGGAGCTGTTTTTT
TRBV19	TRBJ1-1	.	CASRNRAWYTEAFF	TGTGCCAGTAGAAACAGGGCGTGGTACACTGAAGCTTTCTTT
TRBV4-1	TRBJ1-6	TRBD1	CASSQEGGGTGWSPLHF	TGCGCCAGCAGCCAAGAAGGTGGGGGGACAGGGTGGTCACCCCTCCACTTT
TRBV19	TRBJ1-3	.	CASSIGREPGNTIYF	TGTGCCAGTAGTATCGGCAGGGAACCTGGAAACACCATATATTTT
TRBV7-9	TRBJ2-7	TRBD1	CASSLGTGTGVHEQYF	TGTGCCAGCAGCTTAGGCACCGGGACAGGGGTCCACGAGCAGTACTTC